This passage covers 13 T cell receptor beta chains from one sample sequenced in a study of OX40 agonist ivuxolimab in advanced cancers. The protocol was immunoSEQ multiplex PCR, while the TCRdb copy is restricted to in-frame clones and leaves out a portion. The sample has 65,000 to 95,000 clones; around 87% are singletons. The sequencing used CD4+ or CD8+ T cells sorted from blood, collected in a trial of the OX40 agonist ivuxolimab. These receptors were collected from an adult with an advanced solid tumor such as melanoma, head and neck, liver or kidney cancer.

The table lists this clone with a count of one. This chain links TRBV25-1 with TRBJ2-5, with D perhaps TRBD2 (5 bases). Per germline, CDR1 MGHDK and CDR2 SYGVNS. V lost 4 bases to trimming and J lost 7 bases, with 16 bases between them. The length of the CDR3 is 14 residues. CDR3 residues: CASSARGSGGTQYF. In DNA, the CDR3 is TGTGCCAGCAGTGCCCGAGGGAGCGGTGGGACCCAGTACTTC.

V and J are TRBV18 and TRBJ1-2; tentatively, D is TRBD1 (6 bases). The CDR3 is made up of 15 amino acids. Germline CDR1 is KGHSH and CDR2 is LQKENI. The V end lost 3 bases, the J end lost 4 bases, and 15 bases lay between the germline ends. DNA for the CDR3: TGTGCCAGCTCACCGGGACAACCCTCGGGCTATGGCTACACCTTC. Protein sequence: CASSPGQPSGYGYTF.

The chain couples TRBV6-1 to TRBJ2-1; 11 positions match TRBD2. The V gene's germline CDR1 is MNHNS and CDR2 SASEGT. CDR3 length equals 17 residues. V dropped 1 base and J dropped 3; count of bases not matched to a gene: 5. The CDR3 sequence is CASSEVSGGALYNEQFF. The CDR3 DNA is TGTGCCAGCAGTGAAGTTAGCGGGGGGGCCCTCTACAATGAGCAGTTCTTC.

V usage is TRBV6-1 and J usage is TRBJ2-5; 8 bases map to TRBD2. This CDR3 has 13 amino acids. With V trimmed by 6 bases and J by 6 bases, 6 bases remained unmatched. Germline V gives CDR1 MNHNS, CDR2 SASEGT. The DNA of the CDR3 is TGTGCCAGCAGCGTCGGGGGGGCGAAGACCCAGTACTTC. It codes for CASSVGGAKTQYF.

This clone has just a few counts. The rearrangement links TRBV7-6 to TRBJ2-5; D gene ambiguous. The CDR3 is made up of 15 amino acids. CDR1 and CDR2 from the germline V gene are SGHVS and FNYEAQ. The ends were cut back, 4 bases at V and 2 bases at J, with 14 bases in the middle. CDR3 in DNA: TGTGCCAGCAGCTCCCTGGACGGGTATCAAGAGACCCAGTACTTC. This codes for CASSSLDGYQETQYF.

V gene TRBV11-2 combines with J gene TRBJ1-2, with a tentative D call TRBD1 (5 bases). Germline assignment: CDR1 SGHAT and CDR2 FQNNGV. The V end lost 5 bases, the J end lost 6 bases, and 10 bases lay between the germline ends. The CDR3 contains 12 residues. The chain's CDR3 is CASSPGGDGYTF. Here the CDR3 DNA reads TGTGCCAGCAGCCCCGGGGGGGATGGCTACACCTTC.

The chain links TRBV9 to TRBJ2-6; possible D gene TRBD1, 6 bases. There are 17 residues in the CDR3. V dropped 4 bases and J dropped 1 base, with 15 bases sitting between them. Germline V lookup: CDR1 SGDLS, CDR2 YYNGEE. The CDR3 bases are TGTGCCAGCAGCCGACTGCCTAGGGGGTCTGGGGCCAACGTCCTGACTTTC. Translated: CASSRLPRGSGANVLTF.

The V and J genes are TRBV6-6 and TRBJ2-7, with TRBD2 matching over 9 bases. V lost 6 bases and J lost 5; bases outside the gene matches: 8. Germline loops: CDR1 MNHNY, CDR2 SVGAGI (reference sequence). This CDR3 spans 14 amino acids. CDR3: CASRASGDVNEQYF. DNA for the CDR3: TGTGCCAGCAGAGCTAGCGGGGACGTCAACGAGCAGTACTTC.

The J gene is TRBJ2-7, the V gene TRBV5-6, with no clear D. The CDR3 has 12 amino acids. The germline V gene encodes CDR1 SGHDT and CDR2 YYEEEE. Trimming pared 0 bases from V and 1 base from J, leaving 2 bases between. The CDR3 is CASSLVSYEQYF. CDR3 sequence (DNA): TGTGCCAGCAGCTTGGTTTCCTACGAGCAGTACTTC. Full variable domain (remainder filled in from reference TRBV5-6 and TRBJ2-7): DAGVTQSPTHLIKTRGQQVTLRCSPKSGHDTVSWYQQALGQGPQFIFQYYEEEERQRGNFPDRFSGHQFPNYSSELNVNALLLGDSALYLCASSLVSYEQYFGPGTRLTVT.

About this clone itself: Other nucleotide sequences in the sample specify the same CDR3. This chain uses TRBV5-1 with TRBJ1-4, with D possibly matching TRBD1 (5 bases). The germline V gene has CDR1 SGHRS and CDR2 YFSETQ. There are 15 residues in the CDR3. Trimming took 0 bases from V and 5 from J, leaving 11 bases between them. The DNA of the CDR3 is TGCGCCAGCAGCTTGGTGGCAGGGAGGAATGAAAAACTGTTTTTT. This gives the protein CASSLVAGRNEKLFF. Combining the CDR3 with reference TRBV5-1 and TRBJ1-4 gives the whole variable domain KAGVTQTPRYLIKTRGQQVTLSCSPISGHRSVSWYQQTPGQGLQFLFEYFSETQRNKGNFPGRFSGRQFSNSRSEMNVSTLELGDSALYLCASSLVAGRNEKLFFGSGTQLSVL.

The genes are TRBV5-6 and TRBJ1-3; D is undetermined. Trimming stripped 0 bases from V and 0 bases from J, with 4 bases between. The CDR3 is 14 residues long. Germline V gene sequence: CDR1 SGHDT, CDR2 YYEEEE. The CDR3 coding sequence is TGTGCCAGCAGCTTGGTATCCTCTGGAAACACCATATATTTT. Its protein product is CASSLVSSGNTIYF.

The CDR3 DNA follows: TGTGCCAGCAGTCCAAATCACAGGGGCTCACCCCTCCACTTT. Translating it yields CASSPNHRGSPLHF. The rearrangement links TRBV27 to TRBJ1-6, with 7 bases lining up with TRBD1. The V gene end was trimmed by 5 bases and the J gene end by 10 bases; junction bases not matched to a gene: 8. Germline CDR1 MNHEY, CDR2 SMNVEV (reference sequence). The CDR3 sequence is 14 residues long.

J is TRBJ2-3 and V is TRBV7-9; 9 nucleotides match TRBD2. The germline V gene encodes CDR1 SEHNR and CDR2 FQNEAQ (reference sequence). The length of the CDR3 is 16 residues. Unmatched junction bases numbered 10, after V lost 5 bases and J lost 4 bases. The CDR3 here is CASSPAGLAGSDTQYF. The DNA for the CDR3 is TGTGCCAGCAGCCCAGCAGGGCTAGCGGGATCAGATACGCAGTATTTT.